This record looks at one TCR beta chain sequence and its context. No antigen is known for it. The junction departs from germline at one end; a sequencing error may be responsible. The record originates from a study of neurological immune-mediated disorders. With 10-nucleotide random UMIs included, cDNA was synthesized by 5'RACE. TCRdb passed the 5' RACE reads through MiXCR, listing each CDR3 protein once. In the table there are tens of thousands of distinct CDR3 sequences, about 8.9% of which are singletons. Specified time point: longitudinal time-point 2. The healthy controls volunteered at a blood bank in Maryland, USA. Unsorted libraries were derived from 2 million PBMCs stored at -80 C. This CDR3 is built from 16 residues. The germline CDR1 and CDR2 sequences are MNHEY and SMNVEV (reference sequence). Study-level findings and limits: HTLV-1-associated myelopathy showed the most TCR clonal expansion; multiple sclerosis the least, below healthy controls.

The chain uses TRBV27 and TRBJ2-7, with 10 bases fitting TRBD1. Sequenced material: PBMCs. The sequence was collected from a young man in good health. The CDR3 DNA sequence: TGTGTCAGCAGTTTATCGAGGGACAGGGGTGTTTACGAACAGTACTTC. It yields the protein CVSSLSRDRGVYEQYF.